This T cell receptor (beta chain) appears in the sequencing data of a study of blood T cell repertoires in COVID-19. About the study: In each case, the material was cDNA or gDNA derived from T cells, B-cell-depleted T cells, or PBMCs.

Measured with immunoSEQ multiplex PCR; TCRdb has only the in-frame clones, and not every one. The sample includes some 240,000 clones, roughly 80% of them seen just once. Germline assignment: CDR1 SGHRS and CDR2 YFSETQ. The V end lost 7 bases, the J end lost 5 bases, and 12 bases lay between the germline ends. CDR3 length: 12 amino acids. Those who participated ranged in age from roughly 18 to 100 years and resided in under 25 US areas. This clonotype was obtained from a middle-aged man who had recovered from COVID-19. The rearrangement uses TRBV5-1 and TRBJ2-5; a weak D match, TRBD1 (6 bases). The sample comprised PBMCs or T cells enriched from blood (not recorded which). The CDR3 region is CASRRDTETQYF. In nucleotides, the CDR3 is TGCGCCAGCCGTAGGGACACGGAGACCCAGTACTTC.